The entry that follows covers one T cell receptor beta chain sequence. Its antigen is unknown. This sample stems from a study of T cell repertoires in cytomegalovirus infection. Study-wide background: Based on public TCR beta signatures, there were indications of CMV infection and of a matching HLA type. Regarding the study as a whole: HLA-C-restricted, CMV-specific TCR beta clonotypes were dominant ex vivo.

With 5 bases removed from V and 0 bases from J, the gap between germline ends came to 11 bases. The CDR3 spans 15 residues. Germline V gene data show CDR1 as MNHEY and CDR2 as SMNVEV (reference sequence). One entry per CDR3 protein, called by TCRdb with MiXCR from the reads. This sample carries tens of thousands of distinct CDR3 sequences, roughly 44% of them seen once, and the ten largest clones take approximately 93%. The rearrangement links TRBV27 to TRBJ1-5; D is undetermined. This TCR was recovered from a human donor in good health (CMV status not recorded). Some clones in this sample may be carry-over from other donors' samples. This material consisted of CD8+ T cells from cultured PBMCs, taken from culture after CMV antigen stimulation. The CDR3 nucleotides are TGTGCCAGCAGTCTGGACGGTAATAGCAATCAGCCCCAGCATTTT. Protein product: CASSLDGNSNQPQHF.